The source of this TCR beta chain is a study of control samples from healthy donors and cancer patients. Assay used: immunoSEQ multiplex PCR; TCRdb lists only in-frame clones, some missing. The table shows 150,000 to 200,000 clones, with 80% to 90% occurring only once. The V end was cut by 1 base, the J end by 4 bases, with 4 bases between. The CDR3 spans 12 residues. Germline loops: CDR1 MGHRA, CDR2 YSYEKL. The sequence came from a man younger than 40 in good health. This rearrangement joins TRBV4-1 to TRBJ2-5; D is uncertain. The sample comprised blood. In DNA form, the CDR3 reads TGCGCCAGCAGCCAAGGTAGAGAGACCCAGTACTTC. This codes for CASSQGRETQYF.